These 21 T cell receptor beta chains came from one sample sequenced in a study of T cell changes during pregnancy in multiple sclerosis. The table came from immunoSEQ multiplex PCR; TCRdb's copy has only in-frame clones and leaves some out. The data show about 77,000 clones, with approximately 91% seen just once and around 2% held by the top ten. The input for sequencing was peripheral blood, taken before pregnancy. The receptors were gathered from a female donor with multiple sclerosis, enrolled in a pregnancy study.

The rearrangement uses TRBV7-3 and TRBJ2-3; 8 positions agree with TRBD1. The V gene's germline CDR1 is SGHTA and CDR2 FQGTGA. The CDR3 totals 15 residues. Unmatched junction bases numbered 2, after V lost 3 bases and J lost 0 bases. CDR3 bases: TGTGCCAGCAGCTTGGGGACAGGAAGCACAGATACGCAGTATTTT. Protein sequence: CASSLGTGSTDTQYF.

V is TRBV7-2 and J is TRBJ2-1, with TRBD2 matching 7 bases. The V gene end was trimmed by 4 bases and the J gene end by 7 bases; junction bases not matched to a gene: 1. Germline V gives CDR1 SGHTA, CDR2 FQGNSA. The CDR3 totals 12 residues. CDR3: CASSWGGNEQFF. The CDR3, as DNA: TGTGCCAGCAGCTGGGGAGGGAATGAGCAGTTCTTC.

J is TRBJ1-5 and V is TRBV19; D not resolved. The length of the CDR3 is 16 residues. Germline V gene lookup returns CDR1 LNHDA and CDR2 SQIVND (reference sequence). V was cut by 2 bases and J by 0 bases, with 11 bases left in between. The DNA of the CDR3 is TGTGCCAGTAGTATAATTGAGGGATATAGCAATCAGCCCCAGCATTTT. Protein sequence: CASSIIEGYSNQPQHF.

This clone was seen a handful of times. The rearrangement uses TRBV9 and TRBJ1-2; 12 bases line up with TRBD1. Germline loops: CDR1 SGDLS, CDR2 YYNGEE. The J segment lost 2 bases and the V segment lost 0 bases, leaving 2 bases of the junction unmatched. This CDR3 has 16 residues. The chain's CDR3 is CASSVGGTGGNYGYTF. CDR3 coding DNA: TGTGCCAGCAGCGTAGGGGGGACAGGGGGCAACTATGGCTACACCTTC.

The CDR3, as DNA: TGTGCCAGCCAACAGGGTCGTGGGTGGCAGCCCCAGCATTTT. Protein: CASQQGRGWQPQHF. The chain carries TRBV19 and TRBJ1-5; a weak D match, TRBD1 (6 bases). Germline CDR1 reads LNHDA; CDR2 reads SQIVND (reference sequence). The CDR3 totals 14 residues. Trimming left V 9 bases short and J 7 bases short, with 19 bases between. The entire variable domain, with the rest obtained from reference TRBV19 and TRBJ1-5, is as follows: DGGITQSPKYLFRKEGQNVTLSCEQNLNHDAMYWYRQDPGQGLRLIYYSQIVNDFQKGDIAEGYSVSREKKESFPLTVTSAQKNPTAFYLCASQQGRGWQPQHFGDGTRLSIL.

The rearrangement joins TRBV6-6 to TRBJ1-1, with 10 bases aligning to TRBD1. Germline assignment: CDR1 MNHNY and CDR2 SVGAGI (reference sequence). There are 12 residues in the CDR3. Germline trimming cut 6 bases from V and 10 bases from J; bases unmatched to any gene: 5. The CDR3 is CASSGTGATAFF. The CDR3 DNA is TGTGCCAGCAGCGGGACAGGGGCGACAGCTTTCTTT.

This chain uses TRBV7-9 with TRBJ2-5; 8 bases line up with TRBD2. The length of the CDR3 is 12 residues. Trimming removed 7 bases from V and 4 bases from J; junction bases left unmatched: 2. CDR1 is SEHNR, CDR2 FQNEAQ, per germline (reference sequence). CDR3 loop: CASNGGGETQYF. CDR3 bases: TGTGCCAGCAACGGGGGGGGAGAGACCCAGTACTTC. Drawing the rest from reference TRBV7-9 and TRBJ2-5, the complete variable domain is DTGVSQNPRHKITKRGQNVTFRCDPISEHNRLYWYRQTLGQGPEFLTYFQNEAQLEKSRLLSDRFSAERPKGSFSTLEIQRTEQGDSAMYLCASNGGGETQYFGPGTRLLVL.

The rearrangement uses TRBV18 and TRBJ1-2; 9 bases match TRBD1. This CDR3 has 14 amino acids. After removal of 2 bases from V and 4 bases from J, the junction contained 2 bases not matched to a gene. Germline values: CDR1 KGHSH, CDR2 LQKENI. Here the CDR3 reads CASSPDRGSYGYTF. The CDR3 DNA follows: TGTGCCAGCTCACCAGACAGGGGGTCCTATGGCTACACCTTC.

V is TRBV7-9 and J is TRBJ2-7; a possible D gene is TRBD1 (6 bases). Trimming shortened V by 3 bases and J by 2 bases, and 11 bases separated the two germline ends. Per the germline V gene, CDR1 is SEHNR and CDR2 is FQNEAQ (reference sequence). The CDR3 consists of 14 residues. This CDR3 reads CASSLKQGAYEQYF. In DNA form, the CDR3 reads TGTGCCAGCAGCTTGAAACAGGGAGCCTACGAGCAGTACTTC. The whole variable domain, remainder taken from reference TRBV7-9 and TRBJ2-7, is DTGVSQNPRHKITKRGQNVTFRCDPISEHNRLYWYRQTLGQGPEFLTYFQNEAQLEKSRLLSDRFSAERPKGSFSTLEIQRTEQGDSAMYLCASSLKQGAYEQYFGPGTRLTVT.

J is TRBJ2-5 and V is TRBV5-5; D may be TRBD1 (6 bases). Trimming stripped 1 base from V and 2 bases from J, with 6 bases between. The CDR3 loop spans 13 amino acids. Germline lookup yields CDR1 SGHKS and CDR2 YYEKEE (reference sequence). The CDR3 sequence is CASSLQGQETQYF. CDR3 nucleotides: TGTGCCAGCAGCTTGCAGGGGCAAGAGACCCAGTACTTC.

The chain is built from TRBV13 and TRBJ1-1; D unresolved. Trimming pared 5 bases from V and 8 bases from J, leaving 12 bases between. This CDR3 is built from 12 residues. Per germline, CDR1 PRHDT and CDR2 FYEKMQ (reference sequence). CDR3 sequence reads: CASSPREPEAFF. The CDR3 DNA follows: TGTGCCAGCAGCCCCCGGGAGCCCGAAGCTTTCTTT.

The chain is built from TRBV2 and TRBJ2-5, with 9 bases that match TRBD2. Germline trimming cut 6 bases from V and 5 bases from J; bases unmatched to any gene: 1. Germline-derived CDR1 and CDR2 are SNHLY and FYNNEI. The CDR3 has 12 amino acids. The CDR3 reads CASRRGGETQYF. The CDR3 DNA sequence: TGTGCCAGCAGGCGGGGGGGGGAGACCCAGTACTTC.

The CDR3 sequence is CASSSSSRAGGPGELFF. The CDR3 bases are TGTGCCAGCAGTTCCAGTTCGAGGGCTGGTGGGCCCGGGGAGCTGTTTTTT. The chain employs TRBV6-9 and TRBJ2-2; possibly TRBD2 for D (5 bases). CDR1 and CDR2 (germline): MNHGY, SVAAGI. The CDR3 has 17 amino acids. The V end lost 4 bases, the J end lost 6 bases, and 21 bases lay between the germline ends.

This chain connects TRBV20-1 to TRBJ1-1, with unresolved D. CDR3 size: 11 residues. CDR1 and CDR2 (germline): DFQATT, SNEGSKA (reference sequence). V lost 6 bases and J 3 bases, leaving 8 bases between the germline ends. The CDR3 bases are TGCAGTGCCACTCGATACACTGAAGCTTTCTTT. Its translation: CSATRYTEAFF.

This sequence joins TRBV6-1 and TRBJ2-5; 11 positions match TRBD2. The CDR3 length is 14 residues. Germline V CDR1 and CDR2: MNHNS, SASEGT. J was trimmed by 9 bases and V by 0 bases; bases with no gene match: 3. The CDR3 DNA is TGTGCCAGCAGTGAAGCCCCGGGACTAGCGGCCCAGTACTTC. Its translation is CASSEAPGLAAQYF.

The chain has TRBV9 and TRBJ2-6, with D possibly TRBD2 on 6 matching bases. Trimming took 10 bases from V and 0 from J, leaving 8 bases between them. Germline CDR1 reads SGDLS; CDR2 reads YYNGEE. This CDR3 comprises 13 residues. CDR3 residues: CASGDSGANVLTF. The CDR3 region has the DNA TGTGCCTCGGGGGACTCTGGGGCCAACGTCCTGACTTTC.

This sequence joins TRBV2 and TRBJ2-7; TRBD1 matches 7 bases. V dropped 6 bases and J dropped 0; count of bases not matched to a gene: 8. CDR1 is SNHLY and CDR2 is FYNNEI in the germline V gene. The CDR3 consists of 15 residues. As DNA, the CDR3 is TGTGCCAGCAGGATACCAGGGGGACGCTCCTACGAGCAGTACTTC. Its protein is CASRIPGGRSYEQYF.

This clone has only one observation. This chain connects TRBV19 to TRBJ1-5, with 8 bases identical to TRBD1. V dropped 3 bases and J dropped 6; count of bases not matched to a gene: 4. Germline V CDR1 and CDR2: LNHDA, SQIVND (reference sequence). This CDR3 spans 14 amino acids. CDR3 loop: CASSITRGLQPQHF. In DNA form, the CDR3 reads TGTGCCAGTAGTATTACCAGGGGGCTTCAGCCCCAGCATTTT.

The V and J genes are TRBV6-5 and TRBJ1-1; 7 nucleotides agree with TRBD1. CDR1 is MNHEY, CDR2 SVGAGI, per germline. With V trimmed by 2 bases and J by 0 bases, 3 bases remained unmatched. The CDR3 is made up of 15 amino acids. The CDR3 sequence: CASSYGTVMNTEAFF. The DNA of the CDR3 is TGTGCCAGCAGTTACGGGACAGTCATGAACACTGAAGCTTTCTTT.

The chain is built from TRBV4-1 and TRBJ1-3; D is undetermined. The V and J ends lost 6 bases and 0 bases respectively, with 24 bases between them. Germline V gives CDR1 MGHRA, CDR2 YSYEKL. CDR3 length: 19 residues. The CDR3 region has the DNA TGCGCCAGCAGTAGGAGGGCGGAACATCCCGACGCCTCTGGAAACACCATATATTTT. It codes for CASSRRAEHPDASGNTIYF.

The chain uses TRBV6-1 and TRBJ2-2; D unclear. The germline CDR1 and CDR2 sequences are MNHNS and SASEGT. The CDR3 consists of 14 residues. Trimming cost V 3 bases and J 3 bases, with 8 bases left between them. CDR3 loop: CASSEPEHTGELFF. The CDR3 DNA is TGTGCCAGCAGTGAGCCAGAACACACCGGGGAGCTGTTTTTT.